This TCR beta chain was captured in a study of tumor-infiltrating lymphocytes in primary liver carcinoma. V was clipped by 0 bases and J by 4 bases, with 12 bases between them. The CDR3 sequence is 15 residues long. From germline, CDR1 is SGHAT and CDR2 FQNNGV. A constant-region primer primed TCR beta cDNA synthesis from 400 to 600 ng of total RNA. A slightly modified ARM-PCR protocol with three nested multiplex PCR rounds produced these TCR beta libraries. It was with TRBV1-TRBV30 forward primers and a C-beta reverse primer that the first two PCR rounds were run, at about 9 cycles each. TCRdb re-derived calls from the multiplex PCR reads in MiXCR, one entry per CDR3 protein. This sample has 330,000 or so distinct CDR3 sequences, with less than 70% found just once. This clonotype has more than one count but fewer than ten. Alongside blood RNA obtained from unsorted whole blood, germline DNA was also extracted.

The sequenced material came from peripheral blood. The sequence derives from a middle-aged man with primary liver carcinoma and hepatitis B virus infection. This chain joins TRBV11-2 and TRBJ1-2; D ambiguous. The CDR3 coding sequence is TGTGCCAGCAGCTTAGAAGGTGGCATGTTCTATGGCTACACCTTC. The encoded protein is CASSLEGGMFYGYTF. Supplemented by reference TRBV11-2 and TRBJ1-2, the full variable domain reads EAGVAQSPRYKIIEKRQSVAFWCNPISGHATLYWYQQILGQGPKLLIQFQNNGVVDDSQLPKDRFSAERLKGVDSTLKIQPAKLEDSAVYLCASSLEGGMFYGYTFGSGTRLTVV.